Presented here are 3 T cell receptor beta chains from one specimen sequenced in a study of cytomegalovirus exposure and HLA in healthy donors. Both 60 Vbeta primers and 13 Jbeta primers went into the PCR. TCRdb keeps only in-frame clones here, not all; method: immunoSEQ multiplex PCR. Recorded for this sample: over 100,000 clones. The specimen sequenced was PBMCs. The source is a man aged 18 to 30 in good health and CMV-seronegative.

The chain couples TRBV5-1 to TRBJ1-1; 10 bases match TRBD1. The ends lost 5 bases at V and 7 bases at J; junction bases unmatched: 11. Germline CDR1 is SGHRS and CDR2 is YFSETQ. CDR3 length: 15 amino acids. CDR3 loop: CASSFRVGQGVEAFF. The CDR3 coding sequence is TGCGCCAGCAGTTTTAGGGTCGGACAGGGGGTTGAAGCTTTCTTT.

The chain combines TRBV7-3 with TRBJ2-4, with 8 nucleotides matching TRBD1. The V gene end was trimmed by 5 bases and the J gene end by 3 bases; junction bases not matched to a gene: 12. The CDR3 sequence is 17 residues long. The germline CDR1 and CDR2 sequences are SGHTA and FQGTGA. CDR3 sequence: CASSLTSGGYDKNIQYF. The CDR3 coding sequence is TGTGCCAGCAGCCTGACTTCAGGGGGCTACGACAAAAACATTCAGTACTTC.

The chain employs TRBV6-5 and TRBJ2-7; the D gene is possibly TRBD1 (6 bases). Germline-derived CDR1 and CDR2 are MNHEY and SVGAGI. Trimming stripped 3 bases from V and 3 bases from J, with 12 bases between. CDR3 length: 14 amino acids. CDR3 amino acids: CASSYSYRVYEQYF. The CDR3 bases are TGTGCCAGCAGTTATTCGTACAGGGTCTACGAGCAGTACTTC.